The 18 T cell receptor beta chains below were found in one sample sequenced in a study of T cells in Graves' hyperthyroidism and ophthalmopathy. The investigators amplified TCR beta CDR3 regions from RNA transcripts. HTBI primers were employed in a first-round RT-PCR of the TCR CDR3. Using its own MiXCR run on the multiplex PCR reads, TCRdb lists one record per CDR3 protein. The sample carries about 580,000 distinct CDR3 sequences, 46% recorded once. Sequencing used peripheral blood or thyroid tissue (not recorded which). All receptors derive from a woman aged 18-35 years with Graves' hyperthyroidism.

The chain carries TRBV20-1 and TRBJ2-1; D unresolved. CDR1 and CDR2 (germline): DFQATT, SNEGSKA (reference sequence). The CDR3 length is 15 residues. Trimming took 6 bases from V and 7 from J, leaving 22 bases between them. CDR3 nucleotide sequence: TGCAGTGCCTACGAATTGGAGCAAGTTAGGAATGAGCAGTTCTTC. It yields the protein CSAYELEQVRNEQFF.

As for this clonotype: A read error may account for a junction end that differs from germline. The chain uses TRBV7-9 and TRBJ2-6, with 8 bases matching TRBD1. Germline CDR1 is SEHNR and CDR2 is FQNEAQ (reference sequence). The CDR3 contains 14 residues. CDR3 residues: CASSPRTGGGTEAF. The CDR3 nucleotides read TGTGCCAGCAGCCCCCGAACAGGGGGAGGCACTGAAGCTTTC.

J is TRBJ2-5 and V is TRBV24-1, with 8 bases that match TRBD1. Germline V CDR1 and CDR2: KGHDR, SFDVKD. Trimming removed 4 bases from V and 6 bases from J; junction bases left unmatched: 6. CDR3 length equals 14 residues. CDR3 residues: CATSDGTGTQTQYF. The CDR3 DNA reads TGTGCCACCAGTGACGGGACAGGAACGCAGACCCAGTACTTC.

The CDR3 region has the DNA TGTGCTAGCTCCGGGACATTCGAAGGCGAGCAGTACTTC. Amino acid sequence: CASSGTFEGEQYF. The chain joins TRBV25-1 to TRBJ2-7; D might be TRBD1 (6 bases). The CDR3 has 13 amino acids. CDR1 MGHDK and CDR2 SYGVNS come from the germline V gene.

V is TRBV13 and J is TRBJ1-6, with 7 bases aligning to TRBD1. The CDR3 has 13 amino acids. The germline V gene has CDR1 PRHDT and CDR2 FYEKMQ (reference sequence). V lost 10 bases to trimming and J lost 13 bases; unmatched junction nucleotides: 13. The CDR3 DNA reads as TGTGCCAACGATCTCCAGGGGGGATCCCCCCTCCACTTT. Residues: CANDLQGGSPLHF. The full variable domain, with the rest looked up from reference TRBV13 and TRBJ1-6, is AAGVIQSPRHLIKEKRETATLKCYPIPRHDTVYWYQQGPGQDPQFLISFYEKMQSDKGSIPDRFSAQQFSDYHSELNMSSLELGDSALYFCANDLQGGSPLHFGNGTRLTVT.

This clonotype has a count of ten or more. The chain has TRBV7-9 and TRBJ2-7, with a possible D match to TRBD2 (5 bases). The V end lost 1 base, the J end lost 2 bases, and 9 bases lay between the germline ends. Germline V gene lookup returns CDR1 SEHNR and CDR2 FQNEAQ (reference sequence). The CDR3 spans 14 residues. The CDR3 region is CASSLGGPAYEQYF. The CDR3 DNA follows: TGTGCCAGCAGCTTAGGCGGGCCTGCCTACGAGCAGTACTTC. Complete variable domain (other parts from reference TRBV7-9 and TRBJ2-7): DTGVSQNPRHKITKRGQNVTFRCDPISEHNRLYWYRQTLGQGPEFLTYFQNEAQLEKSRLLSDRFSAERPKGSFSTLEIQRTEQGDSAMYLCASSLGGPAYEQYFGPGTRLTVT.

The V call is TRBV2, the J call TRBJ1-4; no firm D call. The germline V gene has CDR1 SNHLY and CDR2 FYNNEI. The CDR3 contains 14 residues. The ends were cut back, 6 bases at V and 8 bases at J, with 16 bases in the middle. The CDR3 DNA sequence: TGTGCCAGCAGCGCGGCGGGGTTTCGGGAAAAACTGTTTTTT. Its protein is CASSAAGFREKLFF.

This clonotype was seen only a few times. This chain links TRBV27 with TRBJ1-3; 7 nucleotides align to TRBD1. The CDR3 covers 18 residues. Germline V gene data show CDR1 as MNHEY and CDR2 as SMNVEV (reference sequence). J gave up 0 bases and V 2 bases, and 10 bases lay outside the gene matches. The CDR3 region is CASSLRQGLPLSGNTIYF. The CDR3, as DNA: TGTGCCAGCAGTTTAAGACAGGGCCTACCTCTCTCTGGAAACACCATATATTTT.

Many counts were recorded for this clonotype. The V gene is TRBV20-1, the J gene TRBJ1-1; D remains ambiguous. V was trimmed by 4 bases and J by 11 bases, leaving 14 bases between them. The CDR3 contains 11 residues. The germline V gene encodes CDR1 DFQATT and CDR2 SNEGSKA (reference sequence). The CDR3 sequence: CSAKLGPVAFF. The CDR3 DNA is TGCAGTGCTAAACTGGGTCCTGTCGCTTTCTTT.

Remarks on this clonotype: Since a much larger clone is just one base distant, this may be a read error. The rearrangement uses TRBV13 and TRBJ1-1; a weak D match, TRBD1 (5 bases). Germline CDR1 PRHDT, CDR2 FYEKMQ (reference sequence). The CDR3 contains 13 residues. With 5 bases removed from V and 4 bases from J, the gap between germline ends came to 11 bases. This CDR3 reads CASSKYRSTEAFF. The CDR3 nucleotides read TGTGCCAGCAGCAAGTACAGGAGCACTGAAGCTTTCTTT. The variable domain in full, with the rest retrieved from reference TRBV13 and TRBJ1-1, is AAGVIQSPRHLIKEKRETATLKCYPIPRHDTVYWYQQGPGQDPQFLISFYEKMQSDKGSIPDRFSAQQFSDYHSELNMSSLELGDSALYFCASSKYRSTEAFFGQGTRLTVV.

The CDR3 loop is CASSPFGQNTEAFF. In nucleotides, the CDR3 is TGTGCCAGCAGCCCCTTCGGACAGAACACTGAAGCTTTCTTT. V and J are TRBV7-9 and TRBJ1-1; D is perhaps TRBD1 (5 bases). Trimming stripped 5 bases from V and 1 base from J, with 11 bases between. The V gene's germline CDR1 is SEHNR and CDR2 FQNEAQ (reference sequence). The CDR3 spans 14 residues.

Of note for this clonotype: This could be a read error, since a much larger clone is one nucleotide away. The chain carries TRBV2 and TRBJ1-1; D gene uncertain. Germline V CDR1 and CDR2: SNHLY, FYNNEI. There are 14 residues in the CDR3. Trimming removed 7 bases at V and 0 bases at J, with 12 bases between. CDR3 region: CASTQAQVNTEAFF. Here the CDR3 DNA reads TGTGCCAGCACTCAAGCCCAGGTGAACACTGAAGCTTTCTTT.

This clonotype came up many times. The chain is built from TRBV9 and TRBJ2-7, with D possibly matching TRBD2 (5 bases). Germline CDR1 and CDR2: SGDLS and YYNGEE. V was shortened by 6 bases and J by 1 base, with 20 bases between the two germline ends. This CDR3 is 16 amino acids long. The CDR3 is CASTPGGQFLSYEQYF. CDR3 DNA: TGTGCCAGCACCCCAGGCGGGCAATTTTTATCCTACGAGCAGTACTTC. The full variable domain, rest sourced from reference TRBV9 and TRBJ2-7, is DSGVTQTPKHLITATGQRVTLRCSPRSGDLSVYWYQQSLDQGLQFLIQYYNGEERAKGNILERFSAQQFPDLHSELNLSSLELGDSALYFCASTPGGQFLSYEQYFGPGTRLTVT.

In this sample, this clonotype turned up once. The V call is TRBV10-3, the J call TRBJ2-1; 13 bases match TRBD2. Germline V CDR1 and CDR2: ENHRY, SYGVKD. CDR3 length: 16 residues. V was clipped by 6 bases and J by 5 bases; unmatched bases: 7. The CDR3 DNA reads TGTGCCATCAGGTCCGATGGACTAGCGGGAGACAATGAGCAGTTCTTC. This translates into CAIRSDGLAGDNEQFF.

The chain joins TRBV2 to TRBJ2-5; 9 positions match TRBD1. The V gene's germline CDR1 is SNHLY and CDR2 FYNNEI. CDR3 length: 14 residues. V trimming: 7 bases; J trimming: 5 bases; junction bases outside the gene matches: 8. The DNA of the CDR3 is TGTGCCAGCACCGCGGACAGGGGTAGTGAGACCCAGTACTTC. It yields the protein CASTADRGSETQYF.

This clonotype was seen repeatedly, ten times or more. The chain couples TRBV7-2 to TRBJ1-6; tentatively, D is TRBD1 (6 bases). The germline V and J ends were trimmed by 1 base and 9 bases, with 19 bases remaining between them. Germline assignment: CDR1 SGHTA and CDR2 FQGNSA. The CDR3 runs to 17 residues. The CDR3 loop is CASSLDRPRGIISPLHF. CDR3 nucleotide sequence: TGTGCCAGCAGCTTAGACCGCCCCAGGGGCATTATTTCACCCCTCCACTTT. Drawing the rest from reference TRBV7-2 and TRBJ1-6, the complete variable domain is GAGVSQSPSNKVTEKGKDVELRCDPISGHTALYWYRQSLGQGLEFLIYFQGNSAPDKSGLPSDRFSAERTGGSVSTLTIQRTQQEDSAVYLCASSLDRPRGIISPLHFGNGTRLTVT.

This clonotype was observed at least ten times. CDR3 residues: CASSFGHVNTGELFF. The CDR3 DNA sequence: TGCGCCAGCAGCTTTGGCCACGTGAACACCGGGGAGCTGTTTTTT. The J gene is TRBJ2-2, the V gene TRBV5-1; D remains ambiguous. Looked up from germline, CDR1 is SGHRS and CDR2 is YFSETQ. The V and J ends lost 2 bases and 1 base respectively, with 9 bases between them. The CDR3 has 15 amino acids.

The chain couples TRBV7-2 to TRBJ2-5; no reliable D call. V was shortened by 2 bases and J by 3 bases, with 10 bases between the two germline ends. From germline, CDR1 is SGHTA and CDR2 FQGNSA. The CDR3 totals 14 residues. The CDR3 region is CASSLIGNEETQYF. In DNA form, the CDR3 reads TGTGCCAGCAGCTTAATAGGGAACGAAGAGACCCAGTACTTC.